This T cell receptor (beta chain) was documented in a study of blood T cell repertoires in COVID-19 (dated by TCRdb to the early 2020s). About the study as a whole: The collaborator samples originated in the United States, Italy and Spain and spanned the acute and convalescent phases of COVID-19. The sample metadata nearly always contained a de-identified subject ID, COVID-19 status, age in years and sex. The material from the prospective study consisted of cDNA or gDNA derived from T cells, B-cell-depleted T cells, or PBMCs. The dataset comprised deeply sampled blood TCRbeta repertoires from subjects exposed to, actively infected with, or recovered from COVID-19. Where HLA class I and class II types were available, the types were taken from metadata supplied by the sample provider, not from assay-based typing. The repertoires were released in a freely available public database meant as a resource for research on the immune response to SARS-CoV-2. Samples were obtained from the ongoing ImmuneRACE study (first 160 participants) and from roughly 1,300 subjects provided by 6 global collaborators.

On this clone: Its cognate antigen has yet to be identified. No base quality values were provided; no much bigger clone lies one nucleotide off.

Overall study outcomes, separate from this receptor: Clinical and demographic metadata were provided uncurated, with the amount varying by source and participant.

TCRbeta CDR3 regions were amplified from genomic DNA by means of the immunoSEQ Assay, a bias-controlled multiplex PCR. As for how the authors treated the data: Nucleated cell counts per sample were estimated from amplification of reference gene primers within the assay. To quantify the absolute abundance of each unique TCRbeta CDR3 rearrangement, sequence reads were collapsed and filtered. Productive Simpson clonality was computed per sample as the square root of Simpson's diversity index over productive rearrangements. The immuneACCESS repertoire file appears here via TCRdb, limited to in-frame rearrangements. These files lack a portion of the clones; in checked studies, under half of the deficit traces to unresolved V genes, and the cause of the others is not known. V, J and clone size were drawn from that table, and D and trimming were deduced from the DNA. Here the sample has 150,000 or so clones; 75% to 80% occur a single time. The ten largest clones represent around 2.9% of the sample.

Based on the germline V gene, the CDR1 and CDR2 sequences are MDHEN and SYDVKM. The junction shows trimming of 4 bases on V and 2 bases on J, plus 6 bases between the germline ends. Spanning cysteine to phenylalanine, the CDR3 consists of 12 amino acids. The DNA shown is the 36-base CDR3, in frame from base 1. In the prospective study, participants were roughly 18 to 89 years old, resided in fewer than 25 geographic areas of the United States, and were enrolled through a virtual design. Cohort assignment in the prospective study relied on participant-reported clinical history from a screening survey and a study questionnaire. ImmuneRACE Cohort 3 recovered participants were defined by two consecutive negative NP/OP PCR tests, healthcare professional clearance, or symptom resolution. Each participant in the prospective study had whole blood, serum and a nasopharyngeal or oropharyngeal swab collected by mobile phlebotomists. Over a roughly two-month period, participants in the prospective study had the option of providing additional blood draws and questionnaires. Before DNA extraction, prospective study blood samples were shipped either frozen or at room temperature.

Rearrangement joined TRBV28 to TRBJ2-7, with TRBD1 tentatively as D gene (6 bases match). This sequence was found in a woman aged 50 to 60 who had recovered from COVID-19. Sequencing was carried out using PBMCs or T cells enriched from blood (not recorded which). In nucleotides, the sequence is TGTGCCAGCAGTTGGGACACCTACGAGCAGTACTTC. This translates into CASSWDTYEQYF.